One sample yielded the 8 T cell receptor beta chains listed below, sequenced in a study of blood T cell repertoires in COVID-19. Assay: immunoSEQ multiplex PCR; the TCRdb copy retains only in-frame clones and omits some. The sample records 150,000 to 200,000 clones, 86% being singletons. Material: PBMCs or T cells enriched from blood (not recorded which). These TCRs come from a woman aged 25 to 39 who had recovered from COVID-19.

The V and J genes are TRBV19 and TRBJ2-2; TRBD1 is a possible D gene (6 bases). Trimming stripped 4 bases from V and 2 bases from J, with 14 bases between. The CDR3 is 16 amino acids. CDR1 is LNHDA, CDR2 SQIVND, per germline (reference sequence). The CDR3 here is CASSTTGQANTGELFF. The CDR3 DNA reads as TGTGCCAGTAGTACAACGGGACAAGCTAACACCGGGGAGCTGTTTTTT.

The rearrangement joins TRBV5-1 to TRBJ1-1, with TRBD1 as a possible D gene (6 bases). The CDR3 totals 14 residues. V lost 4 bases to trimming and J lost 5 bases, with 15 bases between them. Germline CDR1 reads SGHRS; CDR2 reads YFSETQ. The CDR3 sequence: CASSPGRGETEAFF. In DNA form, the CDR3 reads TGCGCCAGCAGCCCGGGCAGGGGCGAGACTGAAGCTTTCTTT.

In DNA form, the CDR3 reads TGCAGTGCTAGTCTAGCGGGATTCACAGATACGCAGTATTTT. Its translation: CSASLAGFTDTQYF. The chain recombines TRBV20-1 with TRBJ2-3; 9 bases agree with TRBD2. The CDR3 contains 14 residues. CDR1 and CDR2 (germline): DFQATT, SNEGSKA (reference sequence). The trim removed 3 bases at V and 2 bases at J, leaving 3 bases unmatched.

V and J are TRBV28 and TRBJ2-3; 12 positions agree with TRBD2. CDR1 and CDR2 (germline): MDHEN, SYDVKM. The junction had 5 bases not matched to a gene; V was cut back by 5 bases and J by 2 bases. CDR3 length equals 16 residues. The CDR3 sequence is CASSSRTSGTTDTQYF. CDR3 DNA: TGTGCCAGCAGTAGTAGGACTAGCGGGACCACAGATACGCAGTATTTT.

The genes are TRBV10-1 and TRBJ1-1, with a weak D call TRBD1 (6 bases). This CDR3 has 12 amino acids. Between the trimmed V and J ends, which lost 0 bases and 11 bases, there was a span of 10 bases. CDR1 and CDR2 (germline): WNHNN, SYGVQD (reference sequence). The CDR3, as DNA: TGCGCCAGCAGTGAGTCGGGGCAGGGGGCTTTCTTT. Translating gives CASSESGQGAFF.

This rearrangement joins TRBV7-9 to TRBJ2-1, with 7 bases that match TRBD2. The CDR3 spans 15 residues. CDR1 and CDR2 from the germline V gene are SEHNR and FQNEAQ (reference sequence). V gave up 5 bases and J gave up 1 base; unmatched junction bases: 5. The CDR3 nucleotides are TGTGCCAGCAGCCCAGAAGCGGGATCCTACAATGAGCAGTTCTTC. Translated: CASSPEAGSYNEQFF.

The chain employs TRBV6-1 and TRBJ2-7; 10 positions match TRBD1. The germline V gene has CDR1 MNHNS and CDR2 SASEGT. V trimming: 1 base; J trimming: 2 bases; junction bases outside the gene matches: 5. The CDR3 covers 16 residues. Here the CDR3 DNA reads TGTGCCAGCAGTGAAGTTGAGACAGGGGGCGCCTACGAGCAGTACTTC. This encodes CASSEVETGGAYEQYF.

The rearrangement uses TRBV5-1 and TRBJ1-4, with D maybe TRBD1 (5 bases). V was trimmed by 4 bases and J by 11 bases, leaving 18 bases between them. The germline V gene has CDR1 SGHRS and CDR2 YFSETQ. CDR3 size: 14 residues. The CDR3 DNA is TGCGCCAGCAGCCCCGAGGACATGAGGTGGAAACTGTTTTTT. Translating it yields CASSPEDMRWKLFF.